The entry below describes one T cell receptor (beta chain). TCRdb redid the calling of the RT-PCR reads with MiXCR, one entry per CDR3 protein. The data hold about 74,000 distinct CDR3 sequences, with 26% observed a single time. The data were taken from a study of patients and donors after allogeneic stem cell transplantation. CDR3 size: 14 residues. CDR1 and CDR2 (germline): MNHNS, SASEGT. Trimming removed 2 bases from V and 2 bases from J, with 10 bases in between. Sequencing input: blood, either unsorted or a sorted T cell fraction (not recorded which). The V and J genes are TRBV6-1 and TRBJ2-7, with a weak D call TRBD2 (6 bases). The source of this sequence is a human donor who was either an allogeneic HSCT recipient or a stem cell or donor lymphocyte infusion donor (not recorded which). It is not recorded whose cells these are; they may come from a transplant donor. The CDR3 DNA follows: TGTGCCAGCAGTGAATCCGGGGGAGCCTACGAGCAGTACTTC. Translating gives CASSESGGAYEQYF.